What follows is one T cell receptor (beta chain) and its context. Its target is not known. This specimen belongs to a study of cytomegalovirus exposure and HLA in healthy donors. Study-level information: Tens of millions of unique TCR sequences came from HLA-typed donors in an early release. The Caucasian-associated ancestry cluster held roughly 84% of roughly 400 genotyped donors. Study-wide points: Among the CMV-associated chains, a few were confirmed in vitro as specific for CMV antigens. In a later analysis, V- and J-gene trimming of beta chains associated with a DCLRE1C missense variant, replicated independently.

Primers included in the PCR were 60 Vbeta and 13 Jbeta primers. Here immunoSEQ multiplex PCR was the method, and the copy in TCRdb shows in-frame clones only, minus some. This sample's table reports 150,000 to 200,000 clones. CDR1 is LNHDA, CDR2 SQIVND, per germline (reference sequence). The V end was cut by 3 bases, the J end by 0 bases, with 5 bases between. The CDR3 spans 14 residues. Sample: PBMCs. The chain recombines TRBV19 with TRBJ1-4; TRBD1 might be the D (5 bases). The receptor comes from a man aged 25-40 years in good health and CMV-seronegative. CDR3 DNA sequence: TGTGCCAGTAGTATGGGGCCAACTAATGAAAAACTGTTTTTT. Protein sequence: CASSMGPTNEKLFF.